This TCR beta chain originates from a study of blood T cell repertoires in COVID-19. Background on the study: Specimens from acute and convalescent COVID-19 originated in the United States, Italy and Spain. Sources were T cells, B-cell-depleted T cells, or PBMCs; the material itself was cDNA or gDNA.

In the original workflow: Amplified reference gene primers provided the basis for estimating nucleated cell counts. Only in-frame clones appear in the TCRdb table, and some are missing; sequencing was by immunoSEQ multiplex PCR. V, J and clone size are taken as reported in that table, and D and trimming were inferred from the DNA itself. The data hold under 200,000 clones, with about 88% observed a single time. This CDR3 has 16 residues. J gave up 3 bases and V 3 bases, and 7 bases lay outside the gene matches. Germline V gene sequence: CDR1 LNHDA, CDR2 SQIVND (reference sequence). This chain connects TRBV19 to TRBJ2-3, with TRBD1 matching over 9 bases. Sequences were obtained from peripheral blood. The TCR was taken from a man in his forties or fifties with active or convalescent COVID-19. The CDR3 region is CASSIKGQGYTDTQYF. CDR3 DNA: TGTGCCAGTAGTATCAAGGGACAGGGTTATACAGATACGCAGTATTTT.